One sample yielded the 8 T cell receptor beta chains listed below, sequenced in a study of shared clonotypes between healthy human individuals. Repertoires were generated with immunoSEQ multiplex PCR, while TCRdb's copy carries only in-frame clones and drops some. The table records 2.3 million or so clones, 90% to 95% of them present only once. Sequencing was performed on naive CD4+ T cells from PBMCs. Documented subset: CD45RA+ positively selected. The receptors originated from a man between 18 and 29 years old in good health. Some clones in this sample may be carry-over from other donors' samples.

V is TRBV6-1 and J is TRBJ2-5; D not certain. Germline V gene lookup returns CDR1 MNHNS and CDR2 SASEGT. V was clipped by 2 bases and J by 2 bases, with 12 bases between them. The CDR3 sequence is 15 residues long. The CDR3 bases are TGTGCCAGCAGTGAAACCCTGGGTAATCAAGAGACCCAGTACTTC. Amino acid sequence: CASSETLGNQETQYF.

The chain has TRBV28 and TRBJ1-5; unclear D gene. The germline V and J ends were trimmed by 6 bases and 0 bases, with 12 bases remaining between them. From germline, CDR1 is MDHEN and CDR2 SYDVKM. The length of the CDR3 is 15 residues. The CDR3, as DNA: TGTGCCAGCAGCTCCTACAGCGATAGCAATCAGCCCCAGCATTTT. It encodes CASSSYSDSNQPQHF.

The CDR3: CASSPRGTSYEQYF. CDR3 DNA: TGTGCCAGCTCACCTAGAGGGACTAGCTACGAGCAGTACTTC. V usage is TRBV18 and J usage is TRBJ2-7; 8 bases line up with TRBD2. The CDR3 spans 14 residues. The junction had 4 bases not matched to a gene; V was cut back by 3 bases and J by 3 bases. The germline gives CDR1 KGHSH, CDR2 LQKENI. The full variable domain, its missing parts supplied by reference TRBV18 and TRBJ2-7, is NAGVMQNPRHLVRRRGQEARLRCSPMKGHSHVYWYRQLPEEGLKFMVYLQKENIIDESGMPKERFSAEFPKEGPSILRIQQVVRGDSAAYFCASSPRGTSYEQYFGPGTRLTVT.

The chain uses TRBV5-1 and TRBJ2-7, with 9 bases matching TRBD2. The junction had 5 bases not matched to a gene; V was cut back by 0 bases and J by 7 bases. The germline gives CDR1 SGHRS, CDR2 YFSETQ. This CDR3 is 14 amino acids long. CDR3 amino acids: CASSLVAGAREQYF. The CDR3 nucleotides read TGCGCCAGCAGCTTGGTAGCGGGAGCGAGGGAGCAGTACTTC.

The chain carries TRBV4-2 and TRBJ2-3; D not certain. V gave up 0 bases and J gave up 5 bases, with 6 bases separating them. CDR1 LGHNA and CDR2 YNFKEQ come from the germline V gene. The CDR3 covers 13 residues. CDR3 sequence: CASSQDPGDTQYF. The CDR3 DNA reads as TGTGCCAGCAGCCAAGATCCTGGAGATACGCAGTATTTT.

The gene calls are TRBV7-2 and TRBJ2-7, with D possibly matching TRBD2 (6 bases). Trimming stripped 7 bases from V and 5 bases from J, with 15 bases between. Germline-derived CDR1 and CDR2 are SGHTA and FQGNSA. The CDR3 length is 13 residues. The CDR3: CASTWGGEDEQYF. The CDR3, as DNA: TGTGCCAGCACTTGGGGAGGAGAGGACGAGCAGTACTTC.

CDR3 coding DNA: TGTGCCAGCAGCTTGGCCTCGGAGGGGACAGGGTGGTACGAGCAGTACTTC. Protein product: CASSLASEGTGWYEQYF. The genes are TRBV5-6 and TRBJ2-7; TRBD1 matches at 9 bases. Trimming cost V 0 bases and J 4 bases; bases outside gene matches: 11. This CDR3 is 17 amino acids long. Germline values: CDR1 SGHDT, CDR2 YYEEEE.

This clone appeared once. This rearrangement joins TRBV7-3 to TRBJ2-1, with D unclear. There are 15 residues in the CDR3. Trimming removed 8 bases from V and 0 bases from J, with 14 bases in between. Germline loops: CDR1 SGHTA, CDR2 FQGTGA. The CDR3 loop reads CASQLDTHSYNEQFF. CDR3 DNA sequence: TGTGCCAGCCAACTTGACACGCACTCCTACAATGAGCAGTTCTTC. The full variable domain, rest sourced from reference TRBV7-3 and TRBJ2-1, is GAGVSQTPSNKVTEKGKYVELRCDPISGHTALYWYRQSLGQGPEFLIYFQGTGAADDSGLPNDRFFAVRPEGSVSTLKIQRTERGDSAVYLCASQLDTHSYNEQFFGPGTRLTVL.